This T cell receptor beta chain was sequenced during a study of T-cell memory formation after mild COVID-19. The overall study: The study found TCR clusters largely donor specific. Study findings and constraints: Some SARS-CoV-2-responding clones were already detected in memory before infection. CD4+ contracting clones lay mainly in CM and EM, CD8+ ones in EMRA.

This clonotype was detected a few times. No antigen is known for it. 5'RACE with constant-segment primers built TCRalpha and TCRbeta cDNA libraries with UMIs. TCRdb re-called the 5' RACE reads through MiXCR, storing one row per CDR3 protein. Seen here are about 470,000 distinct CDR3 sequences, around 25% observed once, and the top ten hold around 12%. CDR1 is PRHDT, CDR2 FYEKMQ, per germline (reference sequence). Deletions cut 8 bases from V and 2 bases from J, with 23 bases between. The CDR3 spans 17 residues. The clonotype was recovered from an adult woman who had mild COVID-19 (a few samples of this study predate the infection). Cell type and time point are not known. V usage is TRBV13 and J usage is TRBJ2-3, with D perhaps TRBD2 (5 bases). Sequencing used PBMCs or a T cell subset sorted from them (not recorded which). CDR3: CASGHGSARALTDTQYF. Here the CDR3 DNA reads TGTGCCAGCGGCCATGGGTCGGCGCGGGCCCTCACAGATACGCAGTATTTT.